This T cell receptor (beta chain) was identified during a study of OX40 agonist ivuxolimab in advanced cancers. The study in broad terms: Ivuxolimab was a fully human IgG2 agonistic monoclonal antibody targeting the costimulatory receptor OX40 (CD134). Of the roughly 52 dose-escalation patients, hepatocellular carcinoma was present in around 20, melanoma in approximately 15, renal cell carcinoma in 9 and head and neck cancer in 9. Patients were allowed to have had prior anti-PD-1, anti-PD-L1 or anti-CTLA-4 therapy, and 40% of the dose-escalation patients had previously received checkpoint inhibitors. Three dose-escalation patients achieved partial responses, one with hepatocellular carcinoma and two with cutaneous melanoma. The monotherapy dose-escalation portion (N ≈ 50 patients) of the phase I ivuxolimab trial is reported in the paper. Peripheral TCRbeta sequencing was intended to test whether TCR sequence diversity was altered and clonal T-cell expansion was caused by ivuxolimab. In the dose-escalation cohort, around four fifths of patients were male, and the mean age was around 60 years with a range of roughly 23 to 79. Intravenous ivuxolimab was administered to patients every 2 weeks at six dose levels: 0.01, 0.1, 0.3, 1.5, 3 and 10 mg/kg. Beyond this particular receptor, the publication reports: Low levels of normalized T-cell clonal expansion were also seen in some patients who did not respond. In the 0.1-3.0 mg/kg groups, partial responders had among the lowest normalized peripheral clonal expansion, particularly in CD8+ T cells. After ivuxolimab, CD8+ T cells had more expanded clones than CD4+ T cells on average. Which antigens the clonally expanded peripheral T cells were specific for was not determined. Clonal expansion of both CD4+ and CD8+ blood T cells was observed from baseline to week 6 at doses 0.1 to 3.0 mg/kg.

Note on this clone: It has no known antigen specificity. No much larger clonotype is one base removed from it; base qualities were not supplied. Within the sample, other DNA sequences also encode this same CDR3.

Genomic DNA was extracted from sorted cells for sequencing of the TCRbeta CDR3 region. TCRbeta CDR3 regions were sequenced using the immunoSEQ Assay. TCRdb took over this immuneACCESS table, retaining in-frame rearrangements with V and J assigned. Such tables are incomplete; in checked studies, under half of the missing clones stem from an unresolved V gene, and the remainder is unexplained. Recorded for this sample are about 100,000 clones; 85% to 95% of them occurred a single time. The top ten clones comprise under 0.65% of the sample. The germline V gene encodes CDR1 MNHEY and CDR2 SVGAGI. V loses 2 bases, J loses 1 base, and the germline ends lie 5 bases apart. There are 13 amino acids in the CDR3, from cysteine to phenylalanine inclusive. The sequence is cut down to CDR3 DNA, 39 bases in frame from base 1. The trial excluded patients who had a history of autoimmune disease or who were on systemic immunosuppression. Peripheral blood for TCR sequencing was collected from all dose cohorts at baseline, on cycle 4 day 1, and on cycle 7 day 1. The samples were drawn from a first-in-human, open-label, multicenter phase I dose-escalation trial of ivuxolimab. Adults with locally advanced or metastatic head and neck squamous cell, hepatocellular, melanoma or renal cell carcinoma were enrolled in the trial. Before TCR sequencing, CD4+ T cells and CD8+ T cells were sorted from peripheral blood as separate populations.

This chain is built from TRBV6-5 and TRBJ1-1, with an unclear D gene assignment. The receptor's source is an adult with an advanced solid tumor such as melanoma, head and neck, liver or kidney cancer. The sequencing used CD4+ or CD8+ T cells sorted from blood, collected in a trial of the OX40 agonist ivuxolimab. CDR3 reads: CASSYRGNTEAFF. The bases are TGTGCCAGCAGTTACCGCGGGAACACTGAAGCTTTCTTT.